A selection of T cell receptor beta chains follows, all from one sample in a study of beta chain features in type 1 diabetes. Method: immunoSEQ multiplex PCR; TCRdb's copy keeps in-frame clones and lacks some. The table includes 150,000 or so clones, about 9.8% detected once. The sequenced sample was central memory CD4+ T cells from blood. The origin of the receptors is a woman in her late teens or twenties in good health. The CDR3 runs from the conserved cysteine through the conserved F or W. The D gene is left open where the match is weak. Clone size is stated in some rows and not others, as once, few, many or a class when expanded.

cdr3_aa: CASSPLTGNTEAFF; cdr3_nt: TGTGCCAGCAGTCCACTCACAGGGAACACTGAAGCTTTCTTT; cdr3_length: 14; clone_size: few; v_call: TRBV6-5; j_call: TRBJ1-1; d_call: NA
cdr3_aa: CASSYKGTGYEQYF; cdr3_nt: TGTGCCAGCAGTTACAAAGGGACAGGCTACGAGCAGTACTTC; cdr3_length: 14; clone_size: few; v_call: TRBV6-5; j_call: TRBJ2-7; d_call: TRBD1
cdr3_aa: CASSDGLAGSYEQYF; cdr3_nt: TGTGCCAGCAGCGACGGACTAGCGGGGTCCTACGAGCAGTACTTC; cdr3_length: 15; clone_size: NA; v_call: TRBV7-8; j_call: TRBJ2-7; d_call: TRBD2
cdr3_aa: CASRGGGDRISYEQYF; cdr3_nt: TGCGCCAGCAGGGGAGGAGGGGACAGGATATCCTACGAGCAGTACTTC; cdr3_length: 16; clone_size: few; v_call: TRBV5-1; j_call: TRBJ2-7; d_call: TRBD1
cdr3_aa: CASSLVQKETQYF; cdr3_nt: TGTGCCAGCAGCTTAGTACAGAAAGAGACCCAGTACTTC; cdr3_length: 13; clone_size: few; v_call: TRBV7-2; j_call: TRBJ2-5; d_call: NA
cdr3_aa: CASSLEGQGYEQYF; cdr3_nt: TGTGCCAGCAGCTTAGAAGGACAGGGGTACGAGCAGTACTTC; cdr3_length: 14; clone_size: few; v_call: TRBV7-9; j_call: TRBJ2-7; d_call: TRBD1
cdr3_aa: CASSPPGGAKGTGELFF; cdr3_nt: TGTGCCAGCAGCCCGCCCGGGGGGGCTAAAGGGACCGGGGAGCTGTTTTTT; cdr3_length: 17; clone_size: few; v_call: TRBV5-4; j_call: TRBJ2-2; d_call: TRBD2
cdr3_aa: CASRRQGNQPQHF; cdr3_nt: TGTGCCAGCAGGCGACAGGGGAATCAGCCCCAGCATTTT; cdr3_length: 13; clone_size: few; v_call: TRBV6-6; j_call: TRBJ1-5; d_call: TRBD1
cdr3_aa: CASSVAVREETQYF; cdr3_nt: TGTGCCAGCAGCGTAGCGGTCAGGGAAGAGACCCAGTACTTC; cdr3_length: 14; clone_size: NA; v_call: TRBV9; j_call: TRBJ2-5; d_call: NA
cdr3_aa: CASSFTNSNQPQHF; cdr3_nt: TGTGCCAGCAGCTTTACTAATAGCAATCAGCCCCAGCATTTT; cdr3_length: 14; clone_size: few; v_call: TRBV7-2; j_call: TRBJ1-5; d_call: NA